The 21 T cell receptor beta chains below all came from one sample that was sequenced in a study of T cell responses to AZD1222 COVID-19 vaccine (dated by TCRdb to the early 2020s). Libraries came from the immunoSEQ multiplex PCR assay. TCRdb took this table from immuneACCESS and kept in-frame rearrangements with V and J called. Such tables lack part of the clones; where checked against another copy, unresolved V genes explain under half of the gap, and the rest is unexplained. Across this sample there are about 60,000 clones, with approximately 85% seen only once. The ten most abundant clones make up about 21% of the sample. The meaning of the sample's time point label: baseline before first vaccination. Reading the label with the study, this specimen's treatment or condition is: meningococcal conjugate vaccine given as trial control. The sample was peripheral blood, taken on day 0 of MenACWY control vaccination. The receptors come from an adult in good health.

The chain joins TRBV9 to TRBJ1-3; a weak D match, TRBD1 (6 bases). The CDR3 spans 17 residues. V gave up 3 bases and J gave up 0 bases, with 16 bases separating them. Germline CDR1 SGDLS, CDR2 YYNGEE. The CDR3: CASSEARGLDSGNTIYF. CDR3 nucleotide sequence: TGTGCCAGCAGCGAGGCCAGGGGTTTGGACTCTGGAAACACCATATATTTT.

V gene TRBV9 combines with J gene TRBJ2-7; 7 positions match TRBD2. The CDR3 has 17 amino acids. V lost 4 bases, J lost 4 bases, and 17 bases stayed unmatched. Germline values: CDR1 SGDLS, CDR2 YYNGEE. As DNA, the CDR3 is TGTGCCAGCAGCACCCCTCGAACGGCGGGGGACTCGTACGAGCAGTACTTC. Its translation: CASSTPRTAGDSYEQYF.

The chain uses TRBV4-1 and TRBJ2-6, with a possible D match to TRBD2 (5 bases). The CDR3 runs 17 residues. V lost 0 bases and J lost 1, with 10 bases in between. CDR1 and CDR2 from the germline V gene are MGHRA and YSYEKL. The CDR3 DNA reads as TGCGCCAGCAGCCAAGAGCCTCGGGGTTCTGGGGCCAACGTCCTGACTTTC. It codes for CASSQEPRGSGANVLTF.

This chain joins TRBV19 and TRBJ2-5; D is perhaps TRBD1 (5 bases). Trimming left V 0 bases short and J 6 bases short, with 11 bases between. The V gene's germline CDR1 is LNHDA and CDR2 SQIVND (reference sequence). This CDR3 has 14 amino acids. Here the CDR3 DNA reads TGTGCCAGTAGTATAGAAGGACAAGGACAGACCCAGTACTTC. This translates into CASSIEGQGQTQYF.

The chain has TRBV5-1 and TRBJ1-2; weak D call: TRBD1 (6 bases). The CDR3 extends over 14 amino acids. Germline values: CDR1 SGHRS, CDR2 YFSETQ. V lost 4 bases and J lost 8, with 18 bases in between. The CDR3, as DNA: TGCGCCAGCAGCACCATACGACAGGCGGACGGCTACACCTTC. This codes for CASSTIRQADGYTF. The full variable domain, rest sourced from reference TRBV5-1 and TRBJ1-2, is KAGVTQTPRYLIKTRGQQVTLSCSPISGHRSVSWYQQTPGQGLQFLFEYFSETQRNKGNFPGRFSGRQFSNSRSEMNVSTLELGDSALYLCASSTIRQADGYTFGSGTRLTVV.

The chain joins TRBV15 to TRBJ1-3; the D is unclear. The CDR3 is 16 residues long. Deletions cut 0 bases from V and 7 bases from J, with 16 bases between. Germline lookup yields CDR1 LNHNV and CDR2 YYDKDF (reference sequence). Here the CDR3 reads CATSRELRIGRNTIYF. The CDR3 nucleotides are TGTGCCACCAGCAGAGAATTACGGATAGGAAGGAACACCATATATTTT.

The V and J genes are TRBV12-3 or TRBV12-4 and TRBJ1-5; D unresolved. The CDR3 is 13 residues long. V was clipped by 0 bases and J by 6 bases, with 6 bases between them. DNA for the CDR3: TGTGCCAGCAGTTTAGCGCGGGTTCAGCCCCAGCATTTT. Amino acids: CASSLARVQPQHF.

This chain links TRBV19 with TRBJ1-5; no reliable D call. CDR3 size: 15 residues. Trimming removed 3 bases from V and 3 bases from J, with 12 bases in between. Germline CDR1 is LNHDA and CDR2 is SQIVND (reference sequence). CDR3: CASSIARGINQPQHF. CDR3 sequence (DNA): TGTGCCAGTAGTATCGCCCGGGGAATCAATCAGCCCCAGCATTTT. The entire variable domain, with the rest obtained from reference TRBV19 and TRBJ1-5, is as follows: DGGITQSPKYLFRKEGQNVTLSCEQNLNHDAMYWYRQDPGQGLRLIYYSQIVNDFQKGDIAEGYSVSREKKESFPLTVTSAQKNPTAFYLCASSIARGINQPQHFGDGTRLSIL.

The chain couples TRBV6-2 or TRBV6-3 to TRBJ2-1; D possibly corresponds to TRBD2 (5 bases). Germline CDR1 and CDR2: MNHEY and SVGEGT. This CDR3 spans 15 amino acids. V was clipped by 4 bases and J by 8 bases, with 18 bases between them. CDR3 coding DNA: TGTGCCAGCAGTTCGGGTTGGCTGGAGGTCGATGAGCAGTTCTTC. Translating gives CASSSGWLEVDEQFF.

The rearrangement uses TRBV11-3 and TRBJ2-2, with D possibly TRBD1 on 6 matching bases. This CDR3 has 15 amino acids. Looked up from germline, CDR1 is SGHNT and CDR2 is YENEEA. The germline V and J ends were trimmed by 3 bases and 7 bases, with 15 bases remaining between them. CDR3 sequence (DNA): TGTGCCAGCAGCTTTGGGAACAGGGCCGGCGGGGAGCTGTTTTTT. Protein: CASSFGNRAGGELFF.

This chain links TRBV24-1 with TRBJ2-5; maybe TRBD2 (6 bases). This CDR3 spans 14 amino acids. Trimming shortened V by 9 bases and J by 5 bases, and 18 bases separated the two germline ends. Germline V gene sequence: CDR1 KGHDR, CDR2 SFDVKD. CDR3 amino acids: CATRIERESETQYF. CDR3 nucleotide sequence: TGTGCCACCCGCATTGAACGGGAGAGTGAGACCCAGTACTTC.

CDR3 coding DNA: TGTGCCAGCAGCCGAGGGACAGTAGAGACCCAGTACTTC. It codes for CASSRGTVETQYF. The chain has TRBV12-3 or TRBV12-4 and TRBJ2-5; 7 nucleotides line up with TRBD1. The V segment lost 6 bases and the J segment 4 bases; nucleotides outside the gene matches: 5. CDR3 length: 13 amino acids.

This chain joins TRBV7-2 and TRBJ2-5; D possibly corresponds to TRBD1 (6 bases). This CDR3 region has 13 residues. Germline CDR1 reads SGHTA; CDR2 reads FQGNSA. Trimming took 6 bases from V and 5 from J, leaving 13 bases between them. CDR3 bases: TGTGCCAGCAGTCCACAGGGATCTGAGACCCAGTACTTC. Protein: CASSPQGSETQYF.

The chain has TRBV29-1 and TRBJ2-1, with D possibly TRBD1 on 5 matching bases. This CDR3 comprises 13 residues. With 3 bases removed from V and 9 bases from J, the gap between germline ends came to 15 bases. CDR1 is SQVTM and CDR2 is ANQGSEA in the germline V gene. CDR3 sequence: CSVDPGNGAEQFF. The DNA of the CDR3 is TGCAGCGTTGATCCGGGTAATGGGGCTGAGCAGTTCTTC.

This chain joins TRBV28 and TRBJ1-5; possibly TRBD1 for D (5 bases). The CDR3 has 14 residues. In germline, CDR1 is MDHEN, CDR2 SYDVKM. V was pared by 7 bases and J by 6 bases, with 16 bases between. CDR3 in amino acids: CASTPGWGTQPQHF. The CDR3 nucleotides read TGTGCCAGCACCCCCGGGTGGGGGACTCAGCCCCAGCATTTT.

The chain links TRBV9 to TRBJ2-2; D possibly corresponds to TRBD1 (6 bases). Germline loops: CDR1 SGDLS, CDR2 YYNGEE. This CDR3 contains 15 residues. Trimming shortened V by 2 bases and J by 1 base, and 9 bases separated the two germline ends. CDR3 coding DNA: TGTGCCAGCAGCGTGAACAGGGAGAACACCGGGGAGCTGTTTTTT. This codes for CASSVNRENTGELFF.

This chain connects TRBV20-1 to TRBJ2-7; D is unresolved. In germline, CDR1 is DFQATT, CDR2 SNEGSKA (reference sequence). The V gene lost 6 bases and the J gene lost 7 bases, with 13 bases spanning the gap. The CDR3 runs to 11 residues. CDR3 DNA sequence: TGCAGTGCCATACACCCTCCAGAGCAGTACTTC. Amino acids: CSAIHPPEQYF.

The chain uses TRBV9 and TRBJ2-1; 7 bases map to TRBD2. CDR3 length: 16 residues. Germline CDR1 SGDLS, CDR2 YYNGEE. The trim removed 0 bases at V and 6 bases at J, leaving 9 bases unmatched. For the CDR3, the DNA is TGTGCCAGCAGCGTAGTGGCATTACTAGCGTCCAATGAGCAGTTCTTC. It is translated as CASSVVALLASNEQFF.

The J gene is TRBJ1-1, the V gene TRBV5-1; D not resolved. This CDR3 has 14 amino acids. V dropped 2 bases and J dropped 4 bases, with 12 bases sitting between them. The germline CDR1 and CDR2 sequences are SGHRS and YFSETQ. CDR3 nucleotides: TGCGCCAGCAGCTTAGTCGGACTACCCACTGAAGCTTTCTTT. It codes for CASSLVGLPTEAFF. Full variable domain (remainder filled in from reference TRBV5-1 and TRBJ1-1): KAGVTQTPRYLIKTRGQQVTLSCSPISGHRSVSWYQQTPGQGLQFLFEYFSETQRNKGNFPGRFSGRQFSNSRSEMNVSTLELGDSALYLCASSLVGLPTEAFFGQGTRLTVV.

This clone has only one observation. The chain joins TRBV9 to TRBJ1-1; no clear D gene. The CDR3 length is 17 residues. Germline assignment: CDR1 SGDLS and CDR2 YYNGEE. Trimming took 0 bases from V and 0 from J, leaving 15 bases between them. Here the CDR3 reads CASSVGTGLGMNTEAFF. The CDR3 coding sequence is TGTGCCAGCAGCGTAGGGACTGGCCTGGGAATGAACACTGAAGCTTTCTTT.

This chain uses TRBV21-1 with TRBJ1-1. TRBV21-1 is marked as a pseudogene. The CDR3 totals 10 residues. The CDR3 protein is CASGKTEAFF. CDR3 nucleotide sequence: TGTGCCAGCGGAAAAACTGAAGCTTTCTTT.